The present entry profiles one T cell receptor beta chain with its context. Its antigen remains unidentified. This sample was taken from a study of beta chain features in type 1 diabetes. Reverse transcribing all isolated RNA meant expressed TCRB transcripts were sequenced. The method was immunoSEQ multiplex PCR; TCRdb's version includes in-frame clones alone and lacks a portion of them. The sample includes 860,000 or so clones, roughly 17% of them seen just once. This CDR3 comprises 14 residues. CDR1 is LNHNV and CDR2 is YYDKDF in the germline V gene (reference sequence). The V end was cut by 9 bases, the J end by 1 base, with 15 bases between. Study observations and caveats: Whether HLA type affects TCRB rearrangement stayed undetermined in the present work. In comparison with healthy donors, patients had naive, central memory and Treg TCRB repertoires that appeared more similar. TCRB CDR3s from Type 1 diabetes patients were moderately but significantly shorter in all four CD4+ subsets. Possible PCR preference for shorter templates applied equally to patients and controls.

Sequenced sample: naive CD4+ T cells from blood. The chain is built from TRBV15 and TRBJ1-2, with D unclear. This TCR came from a woman between 18 and 30 years old in good health. The CDR3 coding sequence is TGTGCCACTTCCAGAAGTGGAGGTAACTATGGCTACACCTTC. Its translation is CATSRSGGNYGYTF.